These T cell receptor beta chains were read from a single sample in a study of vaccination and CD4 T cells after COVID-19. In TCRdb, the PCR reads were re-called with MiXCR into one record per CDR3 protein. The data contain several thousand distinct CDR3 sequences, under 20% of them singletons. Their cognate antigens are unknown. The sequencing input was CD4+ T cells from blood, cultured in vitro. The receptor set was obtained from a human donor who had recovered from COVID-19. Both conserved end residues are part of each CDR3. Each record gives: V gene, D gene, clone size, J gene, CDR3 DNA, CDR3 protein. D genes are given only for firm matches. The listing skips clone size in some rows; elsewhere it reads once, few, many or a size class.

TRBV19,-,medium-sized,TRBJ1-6,TGTGCCAGTAGTAAGACCGTGGACAGCACCTATAATTCACCCCTCCACTTT,CASSKTVDSTYNSPLHF
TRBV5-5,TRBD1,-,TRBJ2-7,TGTGCCAGCAGCATTCAGCCGGGACAGGGTGTCGAGTACTTC,CASSIQPGQGVEYF
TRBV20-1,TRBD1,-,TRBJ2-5,TGCAGTGCCCTCTTGGCACAGGGGGTTTTGGGGCAAGAGACCCAGTACTTC,CSALLAQGVLGQETQYF
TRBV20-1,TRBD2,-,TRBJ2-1,TGCAGTGCCCTTGGAATAGCGGGGGGGGGTAATGAGCAGTTCTTC,CSALGIAGGGNEQFF
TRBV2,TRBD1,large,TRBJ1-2,TGTGCCAGCAGTGGGACAGGATTCTATGGCTACACCTTC,CASSGTGFYGYTF
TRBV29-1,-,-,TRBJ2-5,TGCAGCGTTCTCGTTACTCAAGAGACCCAGTACTTC,CSVLVTQETQYF
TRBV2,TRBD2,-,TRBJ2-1,TGTGCCAGCAGTGACTTAGGCGGACTAGGGCTGATCAATGAGCAGTTCTTC,CASSDLGGLGLINEQFF
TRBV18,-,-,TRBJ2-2,TGTGCCAGCTCACCAACTGTCACCGGGGAGCTGTTTTTT,CASSPTVTGELFF
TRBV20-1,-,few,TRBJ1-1,TGCAGTGCTAGAGAGGTCCTAAGAAGCACTGAAGCTTTCTTT,CSAREVLRSTEAFF
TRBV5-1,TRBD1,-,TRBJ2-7,TGCGCCAGCAGCTTGGGGGACAGGGGCTCCTACGAGCAGTACTTC,CASSLGDRGSYEQYF
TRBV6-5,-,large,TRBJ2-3,TGTGCCAGCAGTTTTACCCAACCCACAGATACGCAGTATTTT,CASSFTQPTDTQYF
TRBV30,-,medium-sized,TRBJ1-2,TGTGCCCGAAACCATCGCTCGGGTGGCTACACCTTC,CARNHRSGGYTF
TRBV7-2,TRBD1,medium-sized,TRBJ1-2,TGTGCCAGCAGCCCTAGGGTGGACAGGGGTGGCTACACCTTC,CASSPRVDRGGYTF
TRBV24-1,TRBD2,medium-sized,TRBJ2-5,TGTGCCACCAGTGATTTGCCACTAGCGGAGACCCAGTACTTC,CATSDLPLAETQYF
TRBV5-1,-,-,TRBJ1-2,TGCGCCAGCAACTCGGCAACGGGGGGGGCGAACTATGGCTACACCTTC,CASNSATGGANYGYTF
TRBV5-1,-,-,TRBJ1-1,TGCGCCAGCGCCGGCAGGGAAACTGAAGCTTTCTTT,CASAGRETEAFF
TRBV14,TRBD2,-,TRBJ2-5,TGTGCCAGCAGCCGGGGGGGGATAAAGACCCAGTACTTC,CASSRGGIKTQYF
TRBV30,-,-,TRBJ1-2,TGTGCCTGGAGTGTACGAACTAAAGAGGGGCCTAGGTATGGCTACACCTTC,CAWSVRTKEGPRYGYTF
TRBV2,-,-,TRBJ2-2,TGTGCCAGCTCTCTGGGTTTTATGAACACCGGGGAGCTGTTTTTT,CASSLGFMNTGELFF
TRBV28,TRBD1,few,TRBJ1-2,TGTGCCAGCAGTCCCAGCCCAGGGGGCGGTGGGTATGGCTACACCTTC,CASSPSPGGGGYGYTF
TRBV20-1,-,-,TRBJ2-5,TGCAGTGCTAGGGCCACGACCCAGTACTTC,CSARATTQYF
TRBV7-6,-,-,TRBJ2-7,TGTGTCAGCAGCTTAGGTAGTGGCATACACGAGCAGTACTTC,CVSSLGSGIHEQYF